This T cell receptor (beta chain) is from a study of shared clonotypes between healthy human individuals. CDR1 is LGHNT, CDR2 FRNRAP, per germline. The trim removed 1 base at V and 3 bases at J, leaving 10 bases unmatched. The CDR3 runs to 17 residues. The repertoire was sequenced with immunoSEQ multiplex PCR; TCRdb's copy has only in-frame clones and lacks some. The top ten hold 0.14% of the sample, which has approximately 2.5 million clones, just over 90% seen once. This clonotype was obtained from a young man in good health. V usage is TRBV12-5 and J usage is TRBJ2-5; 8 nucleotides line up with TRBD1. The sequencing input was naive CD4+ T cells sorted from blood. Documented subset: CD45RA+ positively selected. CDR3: CASGLATKTGVEETQYF. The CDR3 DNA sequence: TGTGCTAGTGGTTTGGCCACCAAGACAGGGGTGGAAGAGACCCAGTACTTC.